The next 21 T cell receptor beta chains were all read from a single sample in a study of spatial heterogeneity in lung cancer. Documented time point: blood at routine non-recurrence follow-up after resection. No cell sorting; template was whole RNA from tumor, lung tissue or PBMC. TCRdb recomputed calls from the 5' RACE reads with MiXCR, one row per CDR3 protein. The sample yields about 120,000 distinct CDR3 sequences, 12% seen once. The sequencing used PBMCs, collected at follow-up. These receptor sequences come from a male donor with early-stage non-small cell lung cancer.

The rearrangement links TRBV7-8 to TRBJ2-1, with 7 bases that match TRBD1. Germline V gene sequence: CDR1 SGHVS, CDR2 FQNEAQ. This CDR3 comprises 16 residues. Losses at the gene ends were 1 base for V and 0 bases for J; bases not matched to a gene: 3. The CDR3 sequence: CASSLVGQTSYNEQFF. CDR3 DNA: TGTGCCAGCAGCTTAGTGGGACAGACCTCCTACAATGAGCAGTTCTTC.

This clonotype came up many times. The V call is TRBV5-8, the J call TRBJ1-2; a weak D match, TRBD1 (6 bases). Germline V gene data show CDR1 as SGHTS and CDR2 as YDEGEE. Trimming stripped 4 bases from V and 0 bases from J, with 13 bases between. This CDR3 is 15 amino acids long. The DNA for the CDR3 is TGTGCCAGCAGCCATGAGGGGGGCGCTAACTATGGCTACACCTTC. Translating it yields CASSHEGGANYGYTF. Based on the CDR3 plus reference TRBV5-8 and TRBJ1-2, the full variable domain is EAGVTQSPTHLIKTRGQQATLRCSPISGHTSVYWYQQALGLGLQFLLWYDEGEERNRGNFPPRFSGRQFPNYSSELNVNALELEDSALYLCASSHEGGANYGYTFGSGTRLTVV.

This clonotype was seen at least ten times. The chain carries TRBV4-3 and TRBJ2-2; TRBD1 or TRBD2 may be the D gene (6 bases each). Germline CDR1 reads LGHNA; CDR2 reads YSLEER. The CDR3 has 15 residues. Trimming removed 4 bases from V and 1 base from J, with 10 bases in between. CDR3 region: CASSPGAKNTGELFF. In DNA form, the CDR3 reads TGCGCCAGCAGCCCGGGGGCAAAGAACACCGGGGAGCTGTTTTTT.

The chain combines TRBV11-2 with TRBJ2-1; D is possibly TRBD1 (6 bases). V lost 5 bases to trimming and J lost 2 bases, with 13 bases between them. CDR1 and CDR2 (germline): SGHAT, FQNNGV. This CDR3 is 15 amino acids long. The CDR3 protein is CASSRRRGTYNEQFF. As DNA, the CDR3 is TGTGCCAGCAGCAGACGCAGGGGCACCTACAATGAGCAGTTCTTC.

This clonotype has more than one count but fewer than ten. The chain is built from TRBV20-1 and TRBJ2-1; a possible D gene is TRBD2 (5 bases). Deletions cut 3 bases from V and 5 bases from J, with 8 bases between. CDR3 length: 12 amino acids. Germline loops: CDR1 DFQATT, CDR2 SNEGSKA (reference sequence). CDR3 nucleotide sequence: TGCAGTGCTAGCCACGGGAACAATGAGCAGTTCTTC. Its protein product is CSASHGNNEQFF.

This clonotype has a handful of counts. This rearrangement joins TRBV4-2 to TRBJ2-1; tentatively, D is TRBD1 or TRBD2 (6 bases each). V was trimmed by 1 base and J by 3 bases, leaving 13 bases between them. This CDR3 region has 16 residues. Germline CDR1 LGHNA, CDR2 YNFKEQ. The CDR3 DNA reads TGTGCCAGCAGCCAAGGGAGGGGGGTTGTCTACAATGAGCAGTTCTTC. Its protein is CASSQGRGVVYNEQFF.

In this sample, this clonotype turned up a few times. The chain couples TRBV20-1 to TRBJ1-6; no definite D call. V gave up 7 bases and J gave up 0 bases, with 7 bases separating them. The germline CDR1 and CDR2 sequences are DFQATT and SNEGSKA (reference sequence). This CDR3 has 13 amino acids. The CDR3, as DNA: TGCAGTGGACTAAACTCCTATAATTCACCCCTCCACTTT. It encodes CSGLNSYNSPLHF.

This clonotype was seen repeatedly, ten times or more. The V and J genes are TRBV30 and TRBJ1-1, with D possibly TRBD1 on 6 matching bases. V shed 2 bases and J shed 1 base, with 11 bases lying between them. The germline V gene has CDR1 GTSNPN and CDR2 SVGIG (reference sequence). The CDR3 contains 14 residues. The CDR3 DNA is TGTGCCTGGAGTTTGGGGGCAAAGAACACTGAAGCTTTCTTT. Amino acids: CAWSLGAKNTEAFF.

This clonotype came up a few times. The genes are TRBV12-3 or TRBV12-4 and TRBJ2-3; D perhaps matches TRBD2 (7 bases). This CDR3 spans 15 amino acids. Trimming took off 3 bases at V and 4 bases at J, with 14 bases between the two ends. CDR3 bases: TGTGCCAGCAGTTTTCCGAGGGGGGGGTCAGATACGCAGTATTTT. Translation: CASSFPRGGSDTQYF.

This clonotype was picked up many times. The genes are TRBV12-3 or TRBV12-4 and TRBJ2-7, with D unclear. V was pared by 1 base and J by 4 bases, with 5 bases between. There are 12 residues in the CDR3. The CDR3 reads CASSLDRYEQYF. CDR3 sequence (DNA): TGTGCCAGCAGTTTAGACCGATACGAGCAGTACTTC.

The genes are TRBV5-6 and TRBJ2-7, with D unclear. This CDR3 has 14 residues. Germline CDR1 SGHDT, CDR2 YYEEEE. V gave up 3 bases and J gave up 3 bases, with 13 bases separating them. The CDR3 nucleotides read TGTGCCAGCAGCTACCCAGGCGTTTACTACGAGCAGTACTTC. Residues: CASSYPGVYYEQYF.

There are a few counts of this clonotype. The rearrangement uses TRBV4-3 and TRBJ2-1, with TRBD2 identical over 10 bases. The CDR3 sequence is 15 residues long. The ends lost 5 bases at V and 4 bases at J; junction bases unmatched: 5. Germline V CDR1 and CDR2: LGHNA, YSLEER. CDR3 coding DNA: TGCGCCAGCAGCTACGGACTAGCGGTATACAATGAGCAGTTCTTC. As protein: CASSYGLAVYNEQFF.

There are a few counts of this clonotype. The CDR3 bases are TGCGCCAGCAGCTTGGTCTCAGGGATCTACAATGAGCAGTTCTTC. Its protein is CASSLVSGIYNEQFF. The V and J genes are TRBV5-1 and TRBJ2-1, with a weak D call TRBD1 (5 bases). This CDR3 is built from 15 residues. V shed 0 bases and J shed 3 bases, with 10 bases lying between them. CDR1 and CDR2 (germline): SGHRS, YFSETQ. Variable domain in full (rest from reference TRBV5-1 and TRBJ2-1): KAGVTQTPRYLIKTRGQQVTLSCSPISGHRSVSWYQQTPGQGLQFLFEYFSETQRNKGNFPGRFSGRQFSNSRSEMNVSTLELGDSALYLCASSLVSGIYNEQFFGPGTRLTVL.

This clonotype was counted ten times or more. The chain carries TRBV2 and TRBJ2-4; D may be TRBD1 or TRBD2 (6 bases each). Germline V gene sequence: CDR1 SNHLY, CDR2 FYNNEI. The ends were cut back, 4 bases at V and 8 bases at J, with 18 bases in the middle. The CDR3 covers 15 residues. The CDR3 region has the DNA TGTGCCAGCAGTGCGGGGGCGGGTGTGTATGACATTCAGTACTTC. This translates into CASSAGAGVYDIQYF.

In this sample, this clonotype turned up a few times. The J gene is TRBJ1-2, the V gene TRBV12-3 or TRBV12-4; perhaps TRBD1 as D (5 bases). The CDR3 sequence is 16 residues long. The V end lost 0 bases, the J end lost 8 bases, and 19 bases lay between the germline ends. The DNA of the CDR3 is TGTGCCAGCAGTTTAGCCGGCAGGGCCCCGAGTGGCGGCTACACCTTC. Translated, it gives CASSLAGRAPSGGYTF.

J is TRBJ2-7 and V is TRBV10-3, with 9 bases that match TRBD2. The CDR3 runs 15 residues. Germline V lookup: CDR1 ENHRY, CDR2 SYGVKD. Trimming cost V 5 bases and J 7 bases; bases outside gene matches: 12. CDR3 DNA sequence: TGTGCCATCAGTCCTAGGTTAGCGGGAGAGGGGGAGCAGTACTTC. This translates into CAISPRLAGEGEQYF.

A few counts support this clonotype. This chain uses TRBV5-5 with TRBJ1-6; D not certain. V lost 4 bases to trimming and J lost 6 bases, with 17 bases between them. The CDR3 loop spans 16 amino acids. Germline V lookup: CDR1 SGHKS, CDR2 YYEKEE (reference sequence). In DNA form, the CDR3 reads TGTGCCAGCAGCCCTATCATGTCCAGGATTAATTCACCCCTCCACTTT. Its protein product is CASSPIMSRINSPLHF.

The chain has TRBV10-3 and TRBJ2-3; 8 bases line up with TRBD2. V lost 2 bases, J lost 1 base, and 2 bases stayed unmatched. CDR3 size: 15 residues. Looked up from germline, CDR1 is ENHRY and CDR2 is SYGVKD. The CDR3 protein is CAISERRGGTDTQYF. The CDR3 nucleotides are TGTGCCATCAGTGAGAGGCGGGGGGGCACAGATACGCAGTATTTT.

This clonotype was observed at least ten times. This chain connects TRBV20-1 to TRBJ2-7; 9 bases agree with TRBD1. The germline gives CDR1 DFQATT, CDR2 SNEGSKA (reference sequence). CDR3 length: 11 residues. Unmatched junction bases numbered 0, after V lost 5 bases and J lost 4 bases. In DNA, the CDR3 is TGCAGTGCTGGACAGGGGTACGAGCAGTACTTC. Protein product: CSAGQGYEQYF.

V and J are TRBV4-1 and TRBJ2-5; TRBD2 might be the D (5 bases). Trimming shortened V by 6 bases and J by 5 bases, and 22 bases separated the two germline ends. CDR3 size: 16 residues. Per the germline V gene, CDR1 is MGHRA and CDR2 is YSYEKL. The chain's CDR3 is CASSHKGPSRGETQYF. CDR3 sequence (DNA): TGCGCCAGCAGTCACAAGGGCCCTAGCCGGGGTGAGACCCAGTACTTC.

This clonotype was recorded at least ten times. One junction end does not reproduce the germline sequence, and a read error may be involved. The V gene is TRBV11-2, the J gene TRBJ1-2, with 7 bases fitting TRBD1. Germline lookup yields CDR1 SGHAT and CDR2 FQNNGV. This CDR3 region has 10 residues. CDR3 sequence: CASSLGQGAF. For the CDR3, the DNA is TGTGCCAGCAGCTTAGGGCAGGGGGCCTTC.